A selection of T cell receptor beta chains follows, all from one sample in a study of shared clonotypes between healthy human individuals. Generated by immunoSEQ multiplex PCR, the TCRdb table keeps only in-frame clones and is missing some. The table shows some 470,000 clones, with about 82% occurring only once. What was sequenced was PBMCs. All receptors derive from a woman between 35 and 50 years old in good health. Some clones in this sample may be carry-over from other donors' samples. CDR3s include the opening cysteine and the closing phenylalanine or tryptophan. A D gene is named only where the DNA matches it firmly. A clone size is listed for some rows: how often the clone was seen (once, few, many), or a class if it is expanded.

TRBV18	-	-	TRBJ2-1	CASSPPGWSSYNEQFF	TGTGCCAGCTCACCACCCGGCTGGAGCTCCTACAATGAGCAGTTCTTC
TRBV28	-	TRBD2	TRBJ2-3	CASSYGGRPRNTQYF	TGTGCCAGCTCATATGGCGGGAGGCCCAGGAATACGCAGTATTTT
TRBV9	-	TRBD2	TRBJ2-1	CASSVGIAGDNEQFF	TGTGCCAGCAGCGTGGGTATAGCGGGAGACAATGAGCAGTTCTTC
TRBV15	-	-	TRBJ2-7	CATSRDLDEQYF	TGTGCCACCAGCAGAGATCTTGACGAGCAGTACTTC
TRBV30	-	-	TRBJ2-1	CAWGGSPNEQFF	TGTGCCTGGGGAGGCTCGCCCAATGAGCAGTTCTTC
TRBV15	-	TRBD1	TRBJ1-3	CATSRGTGETSGNTIYF	TGTGCCACCAGCAGAGGGACAGGGGAGACATCTGGAAACACCATATATTTT
TRBV29-1	once	TRBD2	TRBJ2-1	CSVTTSGRVNEQFF	TGCAGCGTTACGACTAGCGGGAGGGTGAATGAGCAGTTCTTC
TRBV14	-	-	TRBJ1-4	CASSQSGWGHEKLFF	TGTGCCAGCAGCCAATCCGGGTGGGGGCATGAAAAACTGTTTTTT
TRBV7-8	-	TRBD2	TRBJ2-1	CASSPGRARNEQFF	TGTGCCAGCAGCCCCGGGAGGGCCAGAAATGAGCAGTTCTTC
TRBV6-5	many	-	TRBJ2-5	CASKRPTGQETQYF	TGTGCCAGCAAGCGACCGACAGGTCAAGAGACCCAGTACTTC
TRBV5-1	-	TRBD2	TRBJ2-1	CASSSWTSGSANEQFF	TGCGCCAGCAGCTCCTGGACTAGCGGGAGTGCGAATGAGCAGTTCTTC
TRBV7-9	-	TRBD2	TRBJ2-2	CASSFHRGLAGDTGELFF	TGTGCCAGCAGCTTTCATAGGGGACTAGCGGGAGACACCGGGGAGCTGTTTTTT
TRBV5-1	-	-	TRBJ2-1	CASSLLDNEQFF	TGCGCCAGCAGCTTGCTTGACAATGAGCAGTTCTTC
TRBV4-1	-	-	TRBJ2-1	CASSYPPGGKFF	TGCGCCAGCAGTTACCCCCCGGGTGGGAAGTTCTTC
TRBV5-1	-	-	TRBJ2-2	CASSRGGNTGELFF	TGCGCCAGCAGTAGAGGGGGGAACACCGGGGAGCTGTTTTTT
TRBV5-1	few	-	TRBJ1-4	CASSRGSNEKLFF	TGCGCCAGCAGCAGGGGGTCGAATGAAAAACTGTTTTTT
TRBV18	once	-	TRBJ1-1	CASSPLYSQNTEAFF	TGTGCCAGCTCACCACTGTACAGCCAGAACACTGAAGCTTTCTTT
TRBV19	-	-	TRBJ2-2	CASSMLGGELFF	TGTGCCAGTAGTATGCTTGGGGGGGAGCTGTTTTTT
TRBV30	-	TRBD2	TRBJ2-1	CAWTSGIGEQFF	TGTGCCTGGACTAGCGGGATAGGTGAGCAGTTCTTC
TRBV19	-	TRBD2	TRBJ2-1	CASSRRELFNEQFF	TGTGCCAGTAGTAGGCGGGAGCTCTTCAATGAGCAGTTCTTC
TRBV10-3	-	TRBD2	TRBJ2-1	CATGDGLEGDEQFF	TGTGCCACTGGAGACGGACTAGAGGGCGATGAGCAGTTCTTC
TRBV7-2	-	-	TRBJ2-1	CASSLASAYNEQFF	TGTGCCAGCAGCTTAGCGAGCGCGTACAATGAGCAGTTCTTC
TRBV5-1	-	-	TRBJ1-3	CASRQNLESSGNTIYF	TGCGCCAGCAGACAGAACTTGGAGAGCTCTGGAAACACCATATATTTT
TRBV10-3	-	TRBD2	TRBJ2-1	CAISDSAGGPYNEQFF	TGTGCCATCAGCGACTCAGCGGGAGGACCCTACAATGAGCAGTTCTTC
TRBV5-1	-	-	TRBJ2-3	CASRISGASTDTQYF	TGCGCCAGCAGGATAAGTGGGGCTAGCACAGATACGCAGTATTTT
TRBV5-1	-	TRBD2	TRBJ2-2	CASSYGLAGTGELFF	TGCGCCAGCAGCTACGGACTAGCGGGCACCGGGGAGCTGTTTTTT
TRBV19	-	TRBD1	TRBJ1-5	CASTLGGGYQPQHF	TGTGCCAGTACTCTAGGAGGGGGCTATCAGCCCCAGCATTTT
TRBV5-4	-	-	TRBJ2-7	CASSLSSRNEQYF	TGTGCCAGCAGCTTGTCATCGCGCAACGAGCAGTACTTC
TRBV9	-	TRBD1	TRBJ1-2	CASSVVGTGGYTF	TGTGCCAGCAGCGTAGTAGGGACAGGCGGCTACACCTTC
TRBV5-1	-	-	TRBJ2-1	CASSFRGITGDNEQFF	TGCGCCAGCAGCTTCCGCGGGATTACGGGAGACAATGAGCAGTTCTTC
TRBV6-4	few	TRBD2	TRBJ2-3	CASSDSTSGSGADTQYF	TGTGCCAGCAGTGACTCGACTAGCGGGAGTGGGGCAGATACGCAGTATTTT
TRBV7-9	-	-	TRBJ2-7	CASSLGDEQYF	TGTGCCAGCAGCTTGGGGGACGAGCAGTACTTC
TRBV7-8	-	-	TRBJ2-7	CASSLAASGGGYYEQYF	TGTGCCAGCAGCTTAGCGGCTAGCGGAGGGGGGTACTACGAGCAGTACTTC
TRBV2	-	-	TRBJ2-1	CASSVVGSGGGEQFF	TGTGCCAGCAGTGTGGTAGGATCTGGGGGTGGGGAGCAGTTCTTC
TRBV10-1	-	-	TRBJ2-3	CASSMAGTTDTQYF	TGCGCCAGCAGTATGGCGGGGACCACAGATACGCAGTATTTT
TRBV28	-	-	TRBJ2-7	CASSKPGQLSYEQYF	TGTGCCAGCAGCAAACCGGGACAACTATCCTACGAGCAGTACTTC
TRBV30	-	-	TRBJ1-3	CAWSGTGGNTIYF	TGTGCCTGGAGTGGAACGGGAGGAAACACCATATATTTT
TRBV7-9	once	-	TRBJ2-7	CASSLGPGFESYEQYF	TGTGCCAGCAGCTTAGGTCCGGGATTCGAATCCTACGAGCAGTACTTC
TRBV7-9	-	-	TRBJ2-3	CASSLGADTQGILTDTQYF	TGTGCCAGCAGCTTAGGAGCCGATACTCAGGGGATCCTCACAGATACGCAGTATTTT
TRBV19	few	-	TRBJ2-5	CASSIGAGGETQYF	TGTGCCAGTAGTATAGGGGCGGGCGGGGAGACCCAGTACTTC
TRBV28	-	-	TRBJ1-2	CASSAPPRAYGYTF	TGTGCCAGCAGTGCCCCCCCCAGGGCCTATGGCTACACCTTC
TRBV18	-	-	TRBJ1-5	CASSNAGEDQPQHF	TGTGCCAGCTCCAATGCCGGGGAGGATCAGCCCCAGCATTTT
TRBV5-1	-	-	TRBJ2-2	CASSLRIEELFF	TGCGCCAGCAGCTTGCGAATCGAGGAGCTGTTTTTT
TRBV29-1	-	-	TRBJ1-2	CSVEGNNYGYTF	TGCAGCGTTGAAGGAAACAACTATGGCTACACCTTC
TRBV6-5	once	-	TRBJ2-7	CASSSSAYEQYF	TGTGCCAGCAGTTCGTCCGCCTACGAGCAGTACTTC
TRBV4-3	-	TRBD2	TRBJ2-1	CASSQEGLAGGEQFF	TGCGCCAGCAGCCAAGAAGGACTAGCAGGCGGTGAGCAGTTCTTC
TRBV2	-	-	TRBJ2-6	CASSEDGAGANVLTF	TGTGCCAGCAGTGAAGACGGGGCTGGGGCCAACGTCCTGACTTTC
TRBV7-8	-	-	TRBJ1-5	CASSDYRRNQPQHF	TGTGCCAGCAGCGATTACAGACGGAATCAGCCCCAGCATTTT
TRBV28	few	-	TRBJ1-3	CASSWTMGSSGNTIYF	TGTGCCAGCAGTTGGACGATGGGCTCCTCTGGAAACACCATATATTTT
TRBV18	-	TRBD2	TRBJ2-6	CASSPRTSGSSGANVLTF	TGTGCCAGCTCACCGCGGACTAGCGGGAGCTCTGGGGCCAACGTCCTGACTTTC